One and the same sample provided the 27 T cell receptor beta chains below, sequenced in a study of blood T cell repertoires in COVID-19. Here immunoSEQ multiplex PCR was the method, and the copy in TCRdb shows in-frame clones only, minus some. The sample has around 130,000 clones, approximately 86% seen once. Sequenced: peripheral blood. The source is a woman in her forties or fifties who had recovered from COVID-19.

The chain recombines TRBV5-1 with TRBJ1-4, with TRBD1 identical over 9 bases. V lost 1 base, J lost 7 bases, and 5 bases stayed unmatched. The CDR3 runs to 15 residues. Germline CDR1 SGHRS, CDR2 YFSETQ. This CDR3 is CASSLTGTGSEKLFF. Here the CDR3 DNA reads TGCGCCAGCAGCTTGACCGGGACAGGGAGTGAAAAACTGTTTTTT.

The chain has TRBV5-4 and TRBJ1-2; D ambiguous. Germline V gene sequence: CDR1 SGHNT, CDR2 YYREEE (reference sequence). This CDR3 is built from 16 residues. V was clipped by 5 bases and J by 0 bases, with 17 bases between them. As DNA, the CDR3 is TGTGCCAGCAGGCACTGGTTGTCGGGGTCTAACTATGGCTACACCTTC. Amino acid sequence: CASRHWLSGSNYGYTF.

The chain links TRBV2 to TRBJ1-1; D may be TRBD1 (6 bases). Germline CDR1 SNHLY, CDR2 FYNNEI. The CDR3 loop spans 13 amino acids. V lost 6 bases and J 4 bases, leaving 12 bases between the germline ends. CDR3 in DNA: TGTGCCAGCAGGGCGGAAGGGGGCACTGAAGCTTTCTTT. This sequence encodes CASRAEGGTEAFF. Using reference TRBV2 and TRBJ1-1 for the parts outside the CDR3, the full variable domain is EPEVTQTPSHQVTQMGQEVILRCVPISNHLYFYWYRQILGQKVEFLVSFYNNEISEKSEIFDDQFSVERPDGSNFTLKIRSTKLEDSAMYFCASRAEGGTEAFFGQGTRLTVV.

V gene TRBV7-8 combines with J gene TRBJ1-5; 8 bases line up with TRBD1. Per germline, CDR1 SGHVS and CDR2 FQNEAQ. The CDR3 is made up of 16 amino acids. Unmatched junction bases numbered 10, after V lost 5 bases and J lost 4 bases. The CDR3, as DNA: TGTGCCAGCAGCCCCGCCCCGGGACAGGTTAATCAGCCCCAGCATTTT. It yields the protein CASSPAPGQVNQPQHF.

Comments on this clone: It is unclear where the CDR3 begins or ends on the DNA, so no DNA is shown, and the CDR3 is as TCRdb lists it. The J gene is TRBJ1-4, the V gene TRBV6-2 or TRBV6-3. The CDR3 has 17 residues if both end residues are counted. CDR1 is MNHEY, CDR2 SVGEGT, per germline. CDR3 residues: CASSSSVGLGANEKLFF.

The genes are TRBV15 and TRBJ2-3, with 10 bases fitting TRBD1. The CDR3 loop spans 16 amino acids. The V gene's germline CDR1 is LNHNV and CDR2 YYDKDF (reference sequence). V lost 6 bases to trimming and J lost 2 bases; unmatched junction nucleotides: 8. CDR3 sequence reads: CATRTGDRGSTDTQYF. Written as DNA, the CDR3 is TGTGCCACCAGGACTGGGGACAGGGGCTCCACAGATACGCAGTATTTT.

V is TRBV29-1 and J is TRBJ2-3, with TRBD2 as a possible D gene (6 bases). V lost 3 bases and J 6 bases, leaving 10 bases between the germline ends. Germline V gene data show CDR1 as SQVTM and CDR2 as ANQGSEA. The length of the CDR3 is 12 residues. The DNA of the CDR3 is TGCAGCGTTGACTTGGGGAGGGATACGCAGTATTTT. This encodes CSVDLGRDTQYF.

This clone has more than one count but fewer than ten. V is TRBV2 and J is TRBJ2-1; no definite D call. Germline V lookup: CDR1 SNHLY, CDR2 FYNNEI. The CDR3 loop spans 14 amino acids. V was shortened by 4 bases and J by 8 bases, with 15 bases between the two germline ends. CDR3 in amino acids: CASSVGSPVDEQFF. CDR3 DNA sequence: TGTGCCAGCAGTGTTGGTAGCCCGGTGGATGAGCAGTTCTTC.

This chain uses TRBV2 with TRBJ2-5, with 7 nucleotides matching TRBD1. The CDR3 sequence is 16 residues long. The junction had 14 bases not matched to a gene; V was cut back by 5 bases and J by 5 bases. Germline values: CDR1 SNHLY, CDR2 FYNNEI. Written as DNA, the CDR3 is TGTGCCAGCAGTCGACAGGGTCCAATTGTAAGTGAGACCCAGTACTTC. It translates to CASSRQGPIVSETQYF.

This clone was observed a single time. The V call is TRBV5-1, the J call TRBJ1-1; 9 bases agree with TRBD1. The ends lost 4 bases at V and 1 base at J; junction bases unmatched: 2. This CDR3 is 14 amino acids long. Germline CDR1 is SGHRS and CDR2 is YFSETQ. For the CDR3, the DNA is TGCGCCAGCAGCAGGGACAGGGCGAACACTGAAGCTTTCTTT. It specifies CASSRDRANTEAFF.

V gene TRBV15 combines with J gene TRBJ2-7, with TRBD2 matching over 7 bases. The CDR3 contains 12 residues. The V gene's germline CDR1 is LNHNV and CDR2 YYDKDF (reference sequence). V dropped 2 bases and J dropped 7; count of bases not matched to a gene: 2. CDR3 DNA: TGTGCCACCAGCAGACCGGGGGGAGAGCAGTACTTC. Protein sequence: CATSRPGGEQYF.

The chain couples TRBV7-8 to TRBJ2-5; D is possibly TRBD2 (5 bases). CDR3 length: 13 residues. V dropped 5 bases and J dropped 3 bases, with 10 bases sitting between them. Germline V gives CDR1 SGHVS, CDR2 FQNEAQ. The CDR3 region has the DNA TGTGCCAGCAGCCCCACTAGGGAAGAGACCCAGTACTTC. It codes for CASSPTREETQYF.

The rearrangement joins TRBV19 to TRBJ2-1, with 8 nucleotides matching TRBD2. Looked up from germline, CDR1 is LNHDA and CDR2 is SQIVND (reference sequence). The trim removed 6 bases at V and 0 bases at J, leaving 10 bases unmatched. The CDR3 loop spans 17 amino acids. CDR3 loop: CASRDTSGWNSYNEQFF. CDR3 nucleotide sequence: TGTGCCAGTAGGGACACTAGCGGTTGGAACTCCTACAATGAGCAGTTCTTC. The variable domain in full, completed from reference TRBV19 and TRBJ2-1, reads DGGITQSPKYLFRKEGQNVTLSCEQNLNHDAMYWYRQDPGQGLRLIYYSQIVNDFQKGDIAEGYSVSREKKESFPLTVTSAQKNPTAFYLCASRDTSGWNSYNEQFFGPGTRLTVL.

The chain has TRBV7-2 and TRBJ1-5, with 7 bases matching TRBD1. Losses at the gene ends were 6 bases for V and 5 bases for J; bases not matched to a gene: 7. The CDR3 loop spans 14 amino acids. Germline values: CDR1 SGHTA, CDR2 FQGNSA. CDR3 region: CASSDRTGDQPQHF. In DNA form, the CDR3 reads TGTGCCAGCAGTGACCGGACAGGCGATCAGCCCCAGCATTTT.

The chain links TRBV10-2 to TRBJ2-2, with TRBD1 matching over 7 bases. With V trimmed by 2 bases and J by 1 base, 1 base remained unmatched. CDR1 is WSHSY, CDR2 SAAADI, per germline. This CDR3 has 15 residues. CDR3 bases: TGCGCCAGCAGTGAGGCAGGGGGGAACACCGGGGAGCTGTTTTTT. This sequence encodes CASSEAGGNTGELFF.

This rearrangement joins TRBV19 to TRBJ2-2, with D possibly matching TRBD1 (6 bases). Trimming took off 10 bases at V and 2 bases at J, with 14 bases between the two ends. The CDR3 is 14 amino acids. Looked up from germline, CDR1 is LNHDA and CDR2 is SQIVND (reference sequence). The DNA for the CDR3 is TGTGCCACCACCGGGACAAGAAACACCGGGGAGCTGTTTTTT. This gives the protein CATTGTRNTGELFF.

V usage is TRBV4-1 and J usage is TRBJ1-2; the D is unclear. The CDR3 has 14 amino acids. Trimming pared 0 bases from V and 7 bases from J, leaving 12 bases between. In germline, CDR1 is MGHRA, CDR2 YSYEKL. The CDR3 spells CASSQEDRVGGYTF. The CDR3 DNA sequence: TGCGCCAGCAGCCAAGAAGACCGGGTGGGTGGCTACACCTTC.

This clone has just one count. The gene calls are TRBV18 and TRBJ2-7; D may be TRBD1 (6 bases). Germline CDR1 is KGHSH and CDR2 is LQKENI. V shed 2 bases and J shed 0 bases, with 11 bases lying between them. The CDR3 spans 15 residues. CDR3 sequence: CASSPGGRSSYEQYF. CDR3 sequence (DNA): TGTGCCAGCTCACCAGGGGGCCGGAGCTCCTACGAGCAGTACTTC.

The chain combines TRBV19 with TRBJ2-2, with D uncertain. The CDR3 consists of 13 residues. Per the germline V gene, CDR1 is LNHDA and CDR2 is SQIVND (reference sequence). Trimming cost V 4 bases and J 2 bases, with 5 bases left between them. CDR3 nucleotide sequence: TGTGCCAGTAGTAATCCAAACACCGGGGAGCTGTTTTTT. It encodes CASSNPNTGELFF.

The gene calls are TRBV19 and TRBJ2-2; D is perhaps TRBD2 (7 bases). This CDR3 is built from 17 residues. Germline CDR1 reads LNHDA; CDR2 reads SQIVND (reference sequence). V was trimmed by 3 bases and J by 0 bases, leaving 14 bases between them. This CDR3 reads CASSIIGGPTNTGELFF. Written as DNA, the CDR3 is TGTGCCAGTAGTATTATCGGGGGGCCTACGAACACCGGGGAGCTGTTTTTT.

The rearrangement uses TRBV2 and TRBJ1-1, with D unresolved. The CDR3 loop spans 13 amino acids. Germline V CDR1 and CDR2: SNHLY, FYNNEI. V lost 2 bases, J lost 3 bases, and 7 bases lay in between. CDR3 coding DNA: TGTGCCAGCAGTGAACACAGCTACACTGAAGCTTTCTTT. Protein product: CASSEHSYTEAFF.

This chain uses TRBV5-8 with TRBJ2-5, with D uncertain. CDR1 and CDR2 (germline): SGHTS, YDEGEE. This CDR3 is built from 13 residues. V lost 0 bases, J lost 2 bases, and 5 bases lay in between. The CDR3 coding sequence is TGTGCCAGCAGCTTGGACAGACAAGAGACCCAGTACTTC. The encoded protein is CASSLDRQETQYF.

The rearrangement links TRBV5-1 to TRBJ2-1; weak D call: TRBD1 (6 bases). The V gene lost 5 bases and the J gene lost 1 base, with 13 bases spanning the gap. The V gene's germline CDR1 is SGHRS and CDR2 YFSETQ. There are 15 residues in the CDR3. Here the CDR3 reads CASSQQGVSYNEQFF. The CDR3 DNA sequence: TGCGCCAGCAGTCAACAGGGAGTATCCTACAATGAGCAGTTCTTC.

This chain links TRBV6-2 or TRBV6-3 with TRBJ2-3; 14 positions agree with TRBD2. Losses at the gene ends were 6 bases for V and 8 bases for J; bases not matched to a gene: 10. The CDR3 contains 16 residues. Germline loops: CDR1 MNHEY, CDR2 SVGEGT. For the CDR3, the DNA is TGTGCCAGCAGCCCCGGGACTAGCGGGGGACTTGGTACGCAGTATTTT. Translation: CASSPGTSGGLGTQYF.

The V call is TRBV7-9, the J call TRBJ1-5, with D unresolved. This CDR3 comprises 16 residues. V lost 1 base, J lost 2 bases, and 12 bases lay in between. Looked up from germline, CDR1 is SEHNR and CDR2 is FQNEAQ (reference sequence). CDR3: CASSLGVGGGNQPQHF. The CDR3 DNA reads TGTGCCAGCAGCTTAGGAGTAGGAGGTGGCAATCAGCCCCAGCATTTT.

The genes are TRBV5-1 and TRBJ1-4; a weak D match, TRBD1 (5 bases). The length of the CDR3 is 14 residues. The germline CDR1 and CDR2 sequences are SGHRS and YFSETQ. V dropped 0 bases and J dropped 7 bases, with 10 bases sitting between them. The CDR3 loop reads CASSLGGAGEKLFF. CDR3 nucleotide sequence: TGCGCCAGCAGCTTGGGTGGGGCTGGTGAAAAACTGTTTTTT.

The rearrangement joins TRBV7-8 to TRBJ2-1; D gene unclear. This CDR3 comprises 16 residues. The V end lost 1 base, the J end lost 0 bases, and 10 bases lay between the germline ends. Germline V lookup: CDR1 SGHVS, CDR2 FQNEAQ. CDR3 in amino acids: CASSLEWASSYNEQFF. The CDR3, as DNA: TGTGCCAGCAGCTTAGAATGGGCCTCCTCCTACAATGAGCAGTTCTTC. The variable domain in full, completed from reference TRBV7-8 and TRBJ2-1, reads GAGVSQSPRYKVAKRGQDVALRCDPISGHVSLFWYQQALGQGPEFLTYFQNEAQLDKSGLPSDRFFAERPEGSVSTLKIQRTQQEDSAVYLCASSLEWASSYNEQFFGPGTRLTVL.